The entry below describes one TCR beta chain. Antigen: not known. Libraries were prepared by immunoSEQ multiplex PCR; TCRdb keeps only in-frame clonotypes and omits some of them. The data hold 80,000 to 100,000 clones, with roughly nine tenths observed a single time. These data come from a study of T cell responses to AZD1222 COVID-19 vaccine. General observations from the study: The donor cohort was predominantly white British with a female majority, and clonal diversity may have been underestimated. Unmutated variant regions reportedly attract nearly half of all spike-specific TCRs. A rise in Spike-specific TCR breadth and depth followed two AZD1222 doses. Spike was spanned by vaccine-associated CD4 TCRs, which were dominant at 160-218 and 743-854.

This CDR3 is 16 amino acids long. Trimming pared 4 bases from V and 4 bases from J, leaving 20 bases between. The germline V gene has CDR1 SNHLY and CDR2 FYNNEI. Here the sequenced sample was peripheral blood, taken on day 0 of MenACWY control vaccination. The TCR was taken from an adult in good health. This chain joins TRBV2 and TRBJ2-7, with D uncertain. The CDR3 DNA follows: TGTGCCAGCAGTGGACCACCAGAGTACGGCAGGTACGAGCAGTACTTC. It codes for CASSGPPEYGRYEQYF.